This is a list of T cell receptor beta chains from one sample in a study of OX40 agonist ivuxolimab in advanced cancers. Sequencing used immunoSEQ multiplex PCR; TCRdb keeps in-frame clones, though not all of them. The table includes some 66,000 clones, roughly 87% detected once. Specimen: CD4+ or CD8+ T cells sorted from blood, collected in a trial of the OX40 agonist ivuxolimab. The origin of the receptors is an adult with an advanced solid tumor such as melanoma, head and neck, liver or kidney cancer. Both conserved end residues are trimmed from each CDR3. Some rows mark clone size as missing; the rest say once, few, many or name a class of expanded clone.

v_call	clone_size	j_call	cdr3_aa
TRBV28	.	TRBJ2-7	ASSFSDRVSYEQY
TRBV7-3	.	TRBJ2-2	ASSPSTGINTGELF
TRBV27	once	TRBJ2-1	ASSLWRDSYNEQF
TRBV7-3	.	TRBJ2-1	ASSLIAGIDNEQF
TRBV5-4	.	TRBJ2-7	ASSSAGTHWGEQY
TRBV29-1	.	TRBJ2-3	SVEVAGSTDTQY
TRBV7-9	.	TRBJ1-1	ASIPDGRGLDTEAF
TRBV6-1	.	TRBJ2-7	ASSFGGRNYEQY
TRBV19	.	TRBJ1-4	ASSMTGAATNEKLF
TRBV28	few	TRBJ2-7	ASVGVNEQY
TRBV6-5	.	TRBJ2-5	ASSSMGQSRETQY
TRBV6-5	.	TRBJ2-5	ASSYGGGQETQY
TRBV27	.	TRBJ2-3	ASRPGHNPPDTQY
TRBV15	.	TRBJ2-5	ATSRDYGRQETQY
TRBV19	.	TRBJ2-7	ASQALGHYEQY
TRBV5-1	few	TRBJ2-3	ASSLRVRVAGRGTQY
TRBV18	.	TRBJ1-5	ASSPCSHPGGDSNQPQH
TRBV19	once	TRBJ2-7	ASSINQGGYEQY
TRBV27	few	TRBJ2-7	ASSRTPHEQY
TRBV19	once	TRBJ1-4	ASSLSTNEKLF
TRBV11-3	once	TRBJ2-1	ASRATWDFNEQF
TRBV19	.	TRBJ1-1	ASRGGGEAF
TRBV27	.	TRBJ1-5	ASSLSRDRGSQPQH
TRBV5-6	once	TRBJ1-3	ASSWLGHSSGNTIY
TRBV7-2	.	TRBJ2-7	ASSPPAAAYRGKPYEQY
TRBV2	few	TRBJ2-3	ASRLTSGSADTQY
TRBV29-1	.	TRBJ2-1	SAGLAERNEQF
TRBV7-3	.	TRBJ2-5	ASSLHGTQETQY
TRBV1	few	TRBJ2-7	TRRLATPFEY
TRBV10-1	.	TRBJ1-2	ASSDDRGNSNYGYT
TRBV5-5	.	TRBJ1-1	ASSFQGAASLKAF
TRBV11-2	.	TRBJ2-1	ASSLTGYNEQF
TRBV29-1	.	TRBJ2-7	SVARGGSSYEQY
TRBV28	.	TRBJ1-3	ASRTRTVSGNTIY